This TCR beta chain originates from a study of blood T cell repertoires in COVID-19. Data came from immunoSEQ multiplex PCR; TCRdb stores just in-frame clones and leaves some out. The table records about 270,000 clones, 75% to 90% of them present only once. This CDR3 has 14 residues. Germline V lookup: CDR1 LNHDA, CDR2 SQIVND (reference sequence). With 5 bases removed from V and 4 bases from J, the gap between germline ends came to 14 bases. Sequenced input: PBMCs or T cells enriched from blood (not recorded which). This sequence joins TRBV19 and TRBJ1-2; D not certain. The TCR comes from a young woman who had recovered from COVID-19. CDR3 residues: CASSVLGPPYGYTF. CDR3 coding DNA: TGTGCCAGTAGTGTCCTAGGCCCGCCCTATGGCTACACCTTC.